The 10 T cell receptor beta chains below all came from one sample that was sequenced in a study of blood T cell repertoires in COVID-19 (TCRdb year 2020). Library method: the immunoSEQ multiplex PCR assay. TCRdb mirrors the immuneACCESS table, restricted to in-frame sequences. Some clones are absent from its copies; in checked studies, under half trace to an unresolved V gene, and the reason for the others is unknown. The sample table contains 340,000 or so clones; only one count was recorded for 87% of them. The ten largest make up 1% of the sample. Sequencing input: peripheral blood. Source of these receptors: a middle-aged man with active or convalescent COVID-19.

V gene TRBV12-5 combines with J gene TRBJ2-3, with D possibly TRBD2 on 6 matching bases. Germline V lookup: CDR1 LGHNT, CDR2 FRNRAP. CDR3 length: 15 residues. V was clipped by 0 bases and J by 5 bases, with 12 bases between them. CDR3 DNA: TGTGCTAGTGGTTTGGTACTCGGAGGGCGAGATACGCAGTATTTT. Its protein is CASGLVLGGRDTQYF.

This CDR3 reads CASSVVVGGPTGELFF. The CDR3 DNA is TGTGCCAGCAGCGTAGTTGTGGGAGGTCCCACCGGGGAGCTGTTTTTT. This chain connects TRBV9 to TRBJ2-2; D might be TRBD2 (6 bases). This CDR3 comprises 16 residues. Germline-derived CDR1 and CDR2 are SGDLS and YYNGEE. V gave up 0 bases and J gave up 4 bases, with 13 bases separating them.

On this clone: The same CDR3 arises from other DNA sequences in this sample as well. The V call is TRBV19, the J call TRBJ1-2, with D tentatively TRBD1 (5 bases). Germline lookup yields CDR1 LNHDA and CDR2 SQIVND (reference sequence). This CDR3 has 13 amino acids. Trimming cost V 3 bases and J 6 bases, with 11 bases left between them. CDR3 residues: CASSIQGLNGYTF. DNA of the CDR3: TGTGCCAGTAGTATTCAGGGACTCAATGGCTACACCTTC.

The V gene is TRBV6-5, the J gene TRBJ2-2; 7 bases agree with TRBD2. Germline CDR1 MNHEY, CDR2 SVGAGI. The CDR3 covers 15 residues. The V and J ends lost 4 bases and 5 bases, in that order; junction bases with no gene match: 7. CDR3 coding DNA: TGTGCCAGCAGTTTCATACAGCGGGGTACCGGGGAGCTGTTTTTT. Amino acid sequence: CASSFIQRGTGELFF.

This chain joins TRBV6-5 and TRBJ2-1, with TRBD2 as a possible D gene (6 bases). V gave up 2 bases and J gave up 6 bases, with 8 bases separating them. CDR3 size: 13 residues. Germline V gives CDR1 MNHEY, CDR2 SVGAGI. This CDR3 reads CASSYRDFNEQFF. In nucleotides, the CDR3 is TGTGCCAGCAGTTACAGGGACTTCAATGAGCAGTTCTTC.

The CDR3 loop is CASSPSGATNEKLFF. CDR3 in DNA: TGCGCCAGCAGTCCCTCAGGGGCAACTAATGAAAAACTGTTTTTT. This chain joins TRBV5-1 and TRBJ1-4; D may be TRBD1 (6 bases). Trimming removed 5 bases from V and 0 bases from J, with 11 bases in between. This CDR3 spans 15 amino acids. In germline, CDR1 is SGHRS, CDR2 YFSETQ.

The CDR3, as DNA: TGTGCCAGCAGCGGACAGTTGGGGGAGACCCAGTACTTC. Translating gives CASSGQLGETQYF. The chain joins TRBV2 to TRBJ2-5; a possible D gene is TRBD1 (6 bases). The CDR3 length is 13 residues. CDR1 is SNHLY and CDR2 is FYNNEI in the germline V gene. Trimming pared 6 bases from V and 5 bases from J, leaving 13 bases between. Based on the CDR3 plus reference TRBV2 and TRBJ2-5, the full variable domain is EPEVTQTPSHQVTQMGQEVILRCVPISNHLYFYWYRQILGQKVEFLVSFYNNEISEKSEIFDDQFSVERPDGSNFTLKIRSTKLEDSAMYFCASSGQLGETQYFGPGTRLLVL.

The CDR3 region has the DNA TGTGCCAGCAGTCAAAGCGGGACAGGGGGTCGGTCACCCCTCCACTTT. This codes for CASSQSGTGGRSPLHF. The chain is built from TRBV27 and TRBJ1-6; 11 bases align to TRBD1. Trimming removed 5 bases from V and 10 bases from J; junction bases left unmatched: 10. In germline, CDR1 is MNHEY, CDR2 SMNVEV (reference sequence). The CDR3 consists of 16 residues.

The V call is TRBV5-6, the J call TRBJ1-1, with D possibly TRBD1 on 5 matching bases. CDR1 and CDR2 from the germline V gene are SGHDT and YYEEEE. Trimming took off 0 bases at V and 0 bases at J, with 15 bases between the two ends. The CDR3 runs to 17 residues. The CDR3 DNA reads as TGTGCCAGCAGCTTGGAGGGAGCGGGACGGATGAACACTGAAGCTTTCTTT. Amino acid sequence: CASSLEGAGRMNTEAFF. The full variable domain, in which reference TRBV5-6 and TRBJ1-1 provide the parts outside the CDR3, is DAGVTQSPTHLIKTRGQQVTLRCSPKSGHDTVSWYQQALGQGPQFIFQYYEEEERQRGNFPDRFSGHQFPNYSSELNVNALLLGDSALYLCASSLEGAGRMNTEAFFGQGTRLTVV.

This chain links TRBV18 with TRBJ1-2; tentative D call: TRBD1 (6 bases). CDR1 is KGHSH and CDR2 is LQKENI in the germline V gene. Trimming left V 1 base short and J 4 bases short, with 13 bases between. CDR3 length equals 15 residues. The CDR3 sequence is CASSPRLTGSYGYTF. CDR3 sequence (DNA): TGTGCCAGCTCACCACGATTAACAGGGAGCTATGGCTACACCTTC. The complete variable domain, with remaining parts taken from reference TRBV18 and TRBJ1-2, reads NAGVMQNPRHLVRRRGQEARLRCSPMKGHSHVYWYRQLPEEGLKFMVYLQKENIIDESGMPKERFSAEFPKEGPSILRIQQVVRGDSAAYFCASSPRLTGSYGYTFGSGTRLTVV.